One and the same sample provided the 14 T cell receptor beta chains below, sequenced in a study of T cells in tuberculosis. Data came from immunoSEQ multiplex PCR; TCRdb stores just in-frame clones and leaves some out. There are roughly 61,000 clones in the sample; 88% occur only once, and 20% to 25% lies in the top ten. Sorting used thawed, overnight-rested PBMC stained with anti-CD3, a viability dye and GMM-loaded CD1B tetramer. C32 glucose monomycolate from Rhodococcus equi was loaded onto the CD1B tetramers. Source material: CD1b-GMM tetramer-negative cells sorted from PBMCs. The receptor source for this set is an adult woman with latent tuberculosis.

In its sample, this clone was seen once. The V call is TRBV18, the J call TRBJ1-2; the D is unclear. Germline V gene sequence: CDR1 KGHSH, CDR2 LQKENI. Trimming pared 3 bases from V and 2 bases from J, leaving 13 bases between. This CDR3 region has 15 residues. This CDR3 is CASSPSGPPNYGYTF. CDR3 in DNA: TGTGCCAGCTCACCGAGCGGGCCCCCCAACTATGGCTACACCTTC.

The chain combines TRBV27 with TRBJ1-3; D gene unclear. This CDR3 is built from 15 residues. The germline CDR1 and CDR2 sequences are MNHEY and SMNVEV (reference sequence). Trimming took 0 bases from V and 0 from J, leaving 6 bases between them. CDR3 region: CASSLSGSSGNTIYF. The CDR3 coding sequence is TGTGCCAGCAGTTTATCTGGGAGCTCTGGAAACACCATATATTTT.

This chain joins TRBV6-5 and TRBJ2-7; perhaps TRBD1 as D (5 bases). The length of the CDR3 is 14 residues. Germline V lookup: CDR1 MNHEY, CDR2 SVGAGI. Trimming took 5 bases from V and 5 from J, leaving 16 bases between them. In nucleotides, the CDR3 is TGTGCCAGCAGTGAAGGTCAGGGTCCCAACGAGCAGTACTTC. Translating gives CASSEGQGPNEQYF.

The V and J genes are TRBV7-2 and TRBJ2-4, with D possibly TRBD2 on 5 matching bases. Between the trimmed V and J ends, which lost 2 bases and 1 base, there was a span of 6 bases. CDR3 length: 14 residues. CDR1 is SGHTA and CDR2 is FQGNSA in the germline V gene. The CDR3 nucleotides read TGTGCCAGCAGCTTAACGGGGGCCAAAAACATTCAGTACTTC. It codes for CASSLTGAKNIQYF.

CDR3: CASSQTSGTDTQYF. The CDR3 DNA reads as TGTGCCAGCAGCCAGACTAGCGGCACAGATACGCAGTATTTT. The genes are TRBV7-9 and TRBJ2-3, with 8 bases matching TRBD2. CDR1 and CDR2 from the germline V gene are SEHNR and FQNEAQ (reference sequence). This CDR3 contains 14 residues. The trim removed 5 bases at V and 1 base at J, leaving 2 bases unmatched.

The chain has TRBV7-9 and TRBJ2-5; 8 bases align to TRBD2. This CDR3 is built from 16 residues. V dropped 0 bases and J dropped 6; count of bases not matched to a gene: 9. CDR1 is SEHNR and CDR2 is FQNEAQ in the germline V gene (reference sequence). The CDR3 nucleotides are TGTGCCAGCAGCTTAGCGGGCGGGGGGCCCGGTAAGACCCAGTACTTC. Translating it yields CASSLAGGGPGKTQYF.

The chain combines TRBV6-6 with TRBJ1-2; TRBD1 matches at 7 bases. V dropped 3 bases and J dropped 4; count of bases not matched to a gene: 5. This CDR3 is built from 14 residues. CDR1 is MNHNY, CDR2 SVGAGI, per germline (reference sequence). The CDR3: CASSYTTGSYGYTF. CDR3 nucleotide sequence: TGTGCCAGCAGTTATACGACAGGGAGCTATGGCTACACCTTC.

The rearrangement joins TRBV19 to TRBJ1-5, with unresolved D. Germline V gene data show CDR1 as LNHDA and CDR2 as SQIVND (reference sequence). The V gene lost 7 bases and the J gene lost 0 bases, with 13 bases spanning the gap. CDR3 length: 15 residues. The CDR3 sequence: CASIKIHGSNQPQHF. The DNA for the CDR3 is TGTGCCAGTATTAAAATCCACGGTAGCAATCAGCCCCAGCATTTT.

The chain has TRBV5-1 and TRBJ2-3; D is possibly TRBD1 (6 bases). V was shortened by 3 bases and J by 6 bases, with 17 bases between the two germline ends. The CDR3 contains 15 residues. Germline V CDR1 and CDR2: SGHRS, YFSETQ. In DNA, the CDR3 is TGCGCCAGCAGCTACCGATCGACAGGACCTGATACGCAGTATTTT. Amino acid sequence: CASSYRSTGPDTQYF.

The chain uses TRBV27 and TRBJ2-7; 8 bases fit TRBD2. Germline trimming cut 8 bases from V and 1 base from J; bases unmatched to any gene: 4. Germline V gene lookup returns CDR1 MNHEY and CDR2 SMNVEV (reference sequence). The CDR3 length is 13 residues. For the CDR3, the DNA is TGTGCCAGCTGGGCTAGCGGGTCCTACGAGCAGTACTTC. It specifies CASWASGSYEQYF.

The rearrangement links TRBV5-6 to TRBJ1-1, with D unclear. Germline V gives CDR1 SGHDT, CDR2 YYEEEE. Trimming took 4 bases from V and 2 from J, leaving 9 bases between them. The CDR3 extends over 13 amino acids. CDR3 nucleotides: TGTGCCAGCAGCGCTACTATTAACACTGAAGCTTTCTTT. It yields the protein CASSATINTEAFF.

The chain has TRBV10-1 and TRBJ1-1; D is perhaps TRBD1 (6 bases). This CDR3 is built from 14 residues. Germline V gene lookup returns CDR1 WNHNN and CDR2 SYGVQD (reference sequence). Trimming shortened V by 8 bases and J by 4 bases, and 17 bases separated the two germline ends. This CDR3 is CASGDLRGGTEAFF. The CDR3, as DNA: TGCGCCAGCGGGGATCTAAGGGGGGGCACTGAAGCTTTCTTT.

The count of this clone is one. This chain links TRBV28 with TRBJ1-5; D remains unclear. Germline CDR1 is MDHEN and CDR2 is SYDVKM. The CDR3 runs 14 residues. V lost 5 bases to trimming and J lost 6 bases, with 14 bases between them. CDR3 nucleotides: TGTGCCAGCAGTACGTACGGGGATGGTCAGCCCCAGCATTTT. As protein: CASSTYGDGQPQHF.

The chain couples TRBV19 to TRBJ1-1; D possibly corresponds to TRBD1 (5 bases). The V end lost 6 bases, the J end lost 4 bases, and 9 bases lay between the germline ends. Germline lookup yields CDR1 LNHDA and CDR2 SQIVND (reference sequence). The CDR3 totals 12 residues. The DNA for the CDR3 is TGTGCCAGTAGAGGGGTGGGCACTGAAGCTTTCTTT. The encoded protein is CASRGVGTEAFF. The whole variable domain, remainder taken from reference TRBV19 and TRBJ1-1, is DGGITQSPKYLFRKEGQNVTLSCEQNLNHDAMYWYRQDPGQGLRLIYYSQIVNDFQKGDIAEGYSVSREKKESFPLTVTSAQKNPTAFYLCASRGVGTEAFFGQGTRLTVV.